The clone carrying this TCR beta chain was seen repeatedly, ten times or more. Antigen: not known. TCRdb processed the reads anew with MiXCR; each CDR3 protein has one entry. The sample consists of about 920,000 distinct CDR3 sequences, around 30% of them appearing once. This sample is drawn from a study of T cell repertoires in cytomegalovirus infection. Overall study context: From public TCR beta signatures came an indication of both CMV infection and matching HLA type. The study's findings and limits: Summed public TCR beta family frequency identified CMV carriers bearing the relevant HLA.

V lost 6 bases to trimming and J lost 3 bases; unmatched junction nucleotides: 7. The germline gives CDR1 MNHEY, CDR2 SMNVEV (reference sequence). This CDR3 is 14 amino acids long. The chain employs TRBV27 and TRBJ1-1; 7 nucleotides line up with TRBD1. The source of this sequence is a human donor in good health (CMV status not recorded). Some clones in this sample may be carry-over from other donors' samples. The material sequenced was cultured CD8+ T cells from PBMCs, taken from culture after CMV antigen stimulation. The CDR3 loop is CASSDRTGYTEAFF. DNA for the CDR3: TGTGCCAGCAGCGATCGGACAGGCTACACTGAAGCTTTCTTT.